This TCR beta chain is drawn from a study of blood T cell repertoires in COVID-19. This CDR3 is 14 amino acids long. V lost 5 bases, J lost 5 bases, and 7 bases stayed unmatched. The repertoire was sequenced with immunoSEQ multiplex PCR; TCRdb's copy has only in-frame clones and lacks some. The sample consists of a few hundred thousand clones, roughly 90% of them appearing once. Sequences were obtained from peripheral blood. This sequence was found in a woman aged 60-75 years with acute or convalescent COVID-19. V is TRBV23-1 and J is TRBJ1-1; the match to TRBD1 covers 8 bases. TRBV23-1 is reported as an ORF; its role is uncertain. CDR3 coding DNA: TGCGCCAGCAGTTTACAGGGGGAATCAACTGAAGCTTTCTTT. Its protein is CASSLQGESTEAFF.